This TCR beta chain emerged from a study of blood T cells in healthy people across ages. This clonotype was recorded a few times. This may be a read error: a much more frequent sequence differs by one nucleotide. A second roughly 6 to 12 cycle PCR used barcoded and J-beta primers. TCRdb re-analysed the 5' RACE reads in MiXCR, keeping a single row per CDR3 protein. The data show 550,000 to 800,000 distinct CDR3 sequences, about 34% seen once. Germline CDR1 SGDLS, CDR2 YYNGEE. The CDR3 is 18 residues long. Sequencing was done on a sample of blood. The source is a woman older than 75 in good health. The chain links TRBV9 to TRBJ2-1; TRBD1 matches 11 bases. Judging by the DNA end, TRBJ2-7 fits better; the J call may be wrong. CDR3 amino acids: CASSAGGARTGGYNEQYF. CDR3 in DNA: TGTGCCAGCAGCGCTGGGGGAGCTCGGACAGGGGGCTACAATGAGCAGTACTTC.